The rows below give T cell receptor beta chains drawn from one sample of a study of blood T cell repertoires in COVID-19. Sequencing was performed with immunoSEQ multiplex PCR; in TCRdb, only in-frame clones are kept and a portion is missing. The table lists 200,000 to 300,000 clones, approximately 83% of them singletons. Sequencing was done on a sample of peripheral blood. The receptors stem from a woman younger than 45 who had recovered from COVID-19. The CDR3 runs from the conserved cysteine through the conserved F or W. The D gene is left open where the match is weak. Clone size is given for some rows only: seen once, a few or many times, or a class if the clone is expanded.

d_call j_call v_call clone_size cdr3_nt cdr3_aa
TRBD2 TRBJ2-3 TRBV9 once TGTGCCAGCAGCGTAGTGGCTAGCGGGGGGGCCGGAGATACGCAGTATTTT CASSVVASGGAGDTQYF
TRBD1 TRBJ1-4 TRBV12-3/TRBV12-4 . TGTGCCAGCGCCGGGACAGGCAATGAAAAACTGTTTTTT CASAGTGNEKLFF
TRBD1 TRBJ1-2 TRBV3-1/TRBV3-2 . TGTGCCAGCAGCCGGGGACAGGGGGCTAATGGCTACACCTTC CASSRGQGANGYTF
TRBD1 TRBJ1-4 TRBV7-2 . TGTGCCAGCAGCTTAGCGCCGGGACAGCCTAATGAAAAACTGTTTTTT CASSLAPGQPNEKLFF
. TRBJ2-2 TRBV18 . TGTGCCAGCTGTACAGGGGGGGAAGACACCGGGGAGCTGTTTTTT CASCTGGEDTGELFF
TRBD1 TRBJ1-2 TRBV9 once TGTGCCAGCAGCCCCTCAGGGGGCATGTTCGGCTACACCTTC CASSPSGGMFGYTF
TRBD2 TRBJ2-7 TRBV5-5 . TGTGCCAGCAGCTTAGGGAGAGGGGACTACTACGAGCAGTACTTC CASSLGRGDYYEQYF
. TRBJ1-3 TRBV6-1 . TGTGCCAGCAGTGAGGACATTTTTTCTGGAAACACCATATATTTT CASSEDIFSGNTIYF
TRBD2 TRBJ2-7 TRBV5-1 . TGCGCCAGCAGCTTGGATGGCGGGGGGACCCCCTACGAGCAGTACTTC CASSLDGGGTPYEQYF
TRBD1 TRBJ2-5 TRBV10-3 . TGTGCCATCAGTGGGGGACAGGGGGTTGCAGGGCAAGAGACCCAGTACTTC CAISGGQGVAGQETQYF
TRBD1 TRBJ2-1 TRBV3-1/TRBV3-2 . TGTGCCAGCAGCTTAAACCCGACAGGGGAAGGTTTAGGTGAGCAGTTCTTC CASSLNPTGEGLGEQFF
. TRBJ1-3 TRBV19 . TGTGCCAGTAGTATCCTCGAGGGAAACACCATATATTTT CASSILEGNTIYF
TRBD2 TRBJ2-2 TRBV6-1 . TGTGCCAGCAGAGCTATAGGACTAGCCGGGGAGCTGTTTTTT CASRAIGLAGELFF
. TRBJ1-3 TRBV2 . TGTGCCAGCAGCCCGATCAGGGGCTCTGGAAACACCATATATTTT CASSPIRGSGNTIYF
. TRBJ1-5 TRBV9 . TGTGCCAGCAGCGTAAACAACGCTTATAGCAATCAGCCCCAGCATTTT CASSVNNAYSNQPQHF
TRBD2 TRBJ2-5 TRBV7-2 . TGTGCCAGCAGCTTGGATGGCGGGGGGGCGGAGACCCAGTACTTC CASSLDGGGAETQYF
TRBD1 TRBJ2-1 TRBV15 once TGTGCCACCAGCAGAGCGGGACAGGGGGTTAATGAGCAGTTCTTC CATSRAGQGVNEQFF
. TRBJ1-2 TRBV5-1 . TGCGCCAGCAGACGAGGCGGGGATGGCTACACCTTC CASRRGGDGYTF
. TRBJ1-1 TRBV5-6 few TGTGCCAGCAGCTTGGCCGGGGTCGGGACACCTACTATGAACACTGAAGCTTTCTTT CASSLAGVGTPTMNTEAFF
. TRBJ2-1 TRBV9 . TGTGCCAGCAGCGAGGAGGGGGCCGGACCTGAGCAGTTCTTC CASSEEGAGPEQFF
. TRBJ1-2 TRBV28 . TGTGCCAGCAGGTCGGAGATCCAAGGAGGAAATGGCTACACCTTC CASRSEIQGGNGYTF